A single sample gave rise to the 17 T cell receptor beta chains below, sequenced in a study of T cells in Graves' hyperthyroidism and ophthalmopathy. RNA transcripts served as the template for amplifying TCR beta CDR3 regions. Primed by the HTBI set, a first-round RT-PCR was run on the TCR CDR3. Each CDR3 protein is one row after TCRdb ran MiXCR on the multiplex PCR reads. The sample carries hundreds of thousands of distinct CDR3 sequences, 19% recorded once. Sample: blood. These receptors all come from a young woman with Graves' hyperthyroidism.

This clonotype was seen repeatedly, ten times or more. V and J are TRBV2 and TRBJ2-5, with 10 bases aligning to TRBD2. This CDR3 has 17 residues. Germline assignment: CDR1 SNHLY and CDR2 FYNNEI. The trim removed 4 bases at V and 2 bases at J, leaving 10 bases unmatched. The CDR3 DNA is TGTGCCAGCAGTGTGGACTGGGCTAGCGGGGGTCAAGAGACCCAGTACTTC. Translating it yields CASSVDWASGGQETQYF.

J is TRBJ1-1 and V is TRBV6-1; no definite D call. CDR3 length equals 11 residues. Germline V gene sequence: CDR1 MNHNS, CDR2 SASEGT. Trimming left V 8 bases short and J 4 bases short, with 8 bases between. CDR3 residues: CASEGTTEAFF. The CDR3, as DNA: TGTGCCAGCGAGGGAACCACTGAAGCTTTCTTT.

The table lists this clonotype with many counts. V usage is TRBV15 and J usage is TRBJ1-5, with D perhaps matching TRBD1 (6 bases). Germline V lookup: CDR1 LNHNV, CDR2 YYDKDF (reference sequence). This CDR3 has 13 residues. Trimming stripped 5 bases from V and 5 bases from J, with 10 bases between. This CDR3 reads CATSGYRDQPQHF. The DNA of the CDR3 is TGTGCCACCAGCGGATACAGGGATCAGCCCCAGCATTTT.

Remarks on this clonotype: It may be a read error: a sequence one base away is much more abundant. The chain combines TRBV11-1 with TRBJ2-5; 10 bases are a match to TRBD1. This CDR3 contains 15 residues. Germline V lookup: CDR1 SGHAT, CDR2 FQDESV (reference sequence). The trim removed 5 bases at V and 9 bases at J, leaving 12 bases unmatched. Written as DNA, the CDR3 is TGTGCCAGCAGCAGCGACCCGGGACAGGGGTTGGCCCAGTACTTC. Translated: CASSSDPGQGLAQYF.

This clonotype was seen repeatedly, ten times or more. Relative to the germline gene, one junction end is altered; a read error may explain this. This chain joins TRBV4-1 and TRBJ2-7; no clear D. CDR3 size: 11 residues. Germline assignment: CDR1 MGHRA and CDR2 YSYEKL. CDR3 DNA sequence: TGCGCCAGCAGCCAATTTAACGAGCGGTACTTC. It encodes CASSQFNERYF.

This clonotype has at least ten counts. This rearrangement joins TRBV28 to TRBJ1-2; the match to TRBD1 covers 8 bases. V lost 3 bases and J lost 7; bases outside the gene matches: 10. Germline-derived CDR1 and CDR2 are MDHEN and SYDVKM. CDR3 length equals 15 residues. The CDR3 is CASSLVDREHSGYTF. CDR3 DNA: TGTGCCAGCAGTTTGGTGGACAGGGAACATAGTGGCTACACCTTC.

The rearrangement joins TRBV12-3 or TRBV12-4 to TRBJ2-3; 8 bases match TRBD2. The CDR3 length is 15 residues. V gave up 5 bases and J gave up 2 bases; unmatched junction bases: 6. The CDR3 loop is CASSHRGGLTDTQYF. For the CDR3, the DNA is TGTGCCAGCAGTCACCGGGGGGGCCTCACAGATACGCAGTATTTT.

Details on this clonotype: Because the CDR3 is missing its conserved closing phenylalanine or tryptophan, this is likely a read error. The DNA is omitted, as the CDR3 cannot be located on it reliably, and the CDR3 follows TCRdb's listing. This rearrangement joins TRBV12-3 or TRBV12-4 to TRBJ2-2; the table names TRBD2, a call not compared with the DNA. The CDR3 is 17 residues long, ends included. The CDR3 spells CASRIFAGGRNTGELCL.

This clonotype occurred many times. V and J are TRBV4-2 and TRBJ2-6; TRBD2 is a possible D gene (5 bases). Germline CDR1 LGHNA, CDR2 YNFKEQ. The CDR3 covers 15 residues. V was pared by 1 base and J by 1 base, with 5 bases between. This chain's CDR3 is CASSQAGSGANVLTF. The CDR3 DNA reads TGTGCCAGCAGCCAAGCGGGGTCTGGGGCCAACGTCCTGACTTTC.

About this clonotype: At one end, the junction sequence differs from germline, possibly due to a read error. The CDR3 DNA reads TGTGCCAGCAGCCTAGACAGGGGTGGCACCGGGGAGCTGTTTTTT. Translating it yields CASSLDRGGTGELFF. The rearrangement links TRBV11-2 to TRBJ2-2; TRBD1 agrees at 8 bases. Germline loops: CDR1 SGHAT, CDR2 FQNNGV. The length of the CDR3 is 15 residues.

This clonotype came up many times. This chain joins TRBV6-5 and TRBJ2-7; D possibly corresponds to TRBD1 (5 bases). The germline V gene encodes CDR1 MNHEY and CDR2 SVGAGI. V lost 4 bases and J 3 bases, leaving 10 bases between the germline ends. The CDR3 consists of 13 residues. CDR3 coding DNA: TGTGCCAGCAGTTGGGGCAGCGTCTACGAGCAGTACTTC. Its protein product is CASSWGSVYEQYF.

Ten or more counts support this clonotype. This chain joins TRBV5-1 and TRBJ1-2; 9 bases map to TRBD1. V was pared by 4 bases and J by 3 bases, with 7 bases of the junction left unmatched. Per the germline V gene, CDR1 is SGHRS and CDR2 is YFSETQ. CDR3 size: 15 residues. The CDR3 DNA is TGCGCCAGCAGCGGACTACAGGGGGCGGACTATGGCTACACCTTC. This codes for CASSGLQGADYGYTF. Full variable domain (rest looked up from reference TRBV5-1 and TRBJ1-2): KAGVTQTPRYLIKTRGQQVTLSCSPISGHRSVSWYQQTPGQGLQFLFEYFSETQRNKGNFPGRFSGRQFSNSRSEMNVSTLELGDSALYLCASSGLQGADYGYTFGSGTRLTVV.

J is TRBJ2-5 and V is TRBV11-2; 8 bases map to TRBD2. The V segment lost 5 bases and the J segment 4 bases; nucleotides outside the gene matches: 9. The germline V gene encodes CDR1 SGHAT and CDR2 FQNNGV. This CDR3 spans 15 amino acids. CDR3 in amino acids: CASSPAGSGTETQYF. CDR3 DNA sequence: TGTGCCAGCAGCCCCGCCGGTAGCGGGACAGAGACCCAGTACTTC. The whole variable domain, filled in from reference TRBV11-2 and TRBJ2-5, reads EAGVAQSPRYKIIEKRQSVAFWCNPISGHATLYWYQQILGQGPKLLIQFQNNGVVDDSQLPKDRFSAERLKGVDSTLKIQPAKLEDSAVYLCASSPAGSGTETQYFGPGTRLLVL.

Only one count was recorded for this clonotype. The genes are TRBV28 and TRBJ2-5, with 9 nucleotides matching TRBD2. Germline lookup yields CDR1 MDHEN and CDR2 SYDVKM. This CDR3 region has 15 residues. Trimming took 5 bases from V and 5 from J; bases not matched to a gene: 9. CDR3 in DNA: TGTGCCAGCAGTCCTCTAGCGGGAACGGGGGAGACCCAGTACTTC. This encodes CASSPLAGTGETQYF. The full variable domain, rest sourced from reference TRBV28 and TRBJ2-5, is DVKVTQSSRYLVKRTGEKVFLECVQDMDHENMFWYRQDPGLGLRLIYFSYDVKMKEKGDIPEGYSVSREKKERFSLILESASTNQTSMYLCASSPLAGTGETQYFGPGTRLLVL.

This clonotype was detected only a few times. The CDR3 sequence: CASSGRGGAVYTDTQYF. DNA for the CDR3: TGTGCCAGTAGTGGGCGTGGGGGAGCGGTCTACACAGATACGCAGTATTTT. The V and J genes are TRBV19 and TRBJ2-3; D may be TRBD1 or TRBD2 (5 bases each). The germline CDR1 and CDR2 sequences are LNHDA and SQIVND (reference sequence). Trimming removed 5 bases from V and 2 bases from J, with 20 bases in between. The CDR3 has 17 amino acids.

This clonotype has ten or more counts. CDR3 protein: CASSLSRDRDEQYF. The CDR3 nucleotides are TGCGCCAGCAGCCTGTCCCGGGACAGGGACGAGCAGTACTTC. The chain combines TRBV4-1 with TRBJ2-7, with 9 nucleotides matching TRBD1. This CDR3 has 14 residues. Germline-derived CDR1 and CDR2 are MGHRA and YSYEKL. Trimming took 4 bases from V and 5 from J; bases not matched to a gene: 6.

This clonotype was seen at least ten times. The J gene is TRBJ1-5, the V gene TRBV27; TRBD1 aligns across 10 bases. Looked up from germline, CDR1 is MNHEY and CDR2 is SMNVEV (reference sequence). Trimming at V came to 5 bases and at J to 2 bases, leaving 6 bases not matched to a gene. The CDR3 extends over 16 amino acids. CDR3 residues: CASSPLTGGGNQPQHF. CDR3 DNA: TGTGCCAGCAGTCCCTTGACAGGGGGCGGCAATCAGCCCCAGCATTTT.